The 9 T cell receptor beta chains in this list originate from one sample, sequenced in a study of cytomegalovirus exposure and HLA in healthy donors. TCRdb's copy holds only in-frame clones and misses some; the assay was immunoSEQ multiplex PCR. Of 150,000 to 200,000 clones listed, around 88% are singletons. The sample comprised PBMCs. The receptors shown here come from a young woman in good health and CMV-seronegative.

The CDR3 region is CASIGGYGVLEAFF. The CDR3 coding sequence is TGTGCCAGCATAGGGGGTTATGGGGTCTTAGAAGCTTTCTTT. V usage is TRBV6-1 and J usage is TRBJ1-1; weak D call: TRBD1 (6 bases). CDR1 and CDR2 (germline): MNHNS, SASEGT. This CDR3 has 14 amino acids. Between the trimmed V and J ends, which lost 7 bases and 8 bases, there was a span of 20 bases.

The chain recombines TRBV5-5 with TRBJ1-1; D not resolved. The CDR3 consists of 13 residues. Germline V gives CDR1 SGHKS, CDR2 YYEKEE (reference sequence). V gave up 0 bases and J gave up 0 bases, with 3 bases separating them. The CDR3 DNA follows: TGTGCCAGCAGCTTGGCCTTGAACACTGAAGCTTTCTTT. Its protein is CASSLALNTEAFF.

The chain employs TRBV7-8 and TRBJ2-7, with D unresolved. Germline V gene lookup returns CDR1 SGHVS and CDR2 FQNEAQ. CDR3 length: 13 amino acids. Trimming pared 8 bases from V and 0 bases from J, leaving 11 bases between. CDR3 in amino acids: CASLSVASYEQYF. As DNA, the CDR3 is TGTGCCAGCTTGAGCGTCGCCTCCTACGAGCAGTACTTC.

This chain uses TRBV7-9 with TRBJ2-2; 12 nucleotides line up with TRBD2. Germline CDR1 is SEHNR and CDR2 is FQNEAQ (reference sequence). Trimming removed 3 bases from V and 3 bases from J; junction bases left unmatched: 5. This CDR3 has 17 residues. CDR3 protein: CASSFPSGRVDTGELFF. The CDR3 DNA is TGTGCCAGCAGCTTCCCTAGCGGGAGGGTTGACACCGGGGAGCTGTTTTTT.

The chain combines TRBV11-3 with TRBJ1-3, with 7 bases matching TRBD1. The length of the CDR3 is 14 residues. Trimming removed 5 bases from V and 4 bases from J; junction bases left unmatched: 5. Per germline, CDR1 SGHNT and CDR2 YENEEA. CDR3 region: CASSARGQGNTIYF. The CDR3 coding sequence is TGTGCCAGCAGCGCCCGGGGACAGGGAAACACCATATATTTT.

This chain connects TRBV19 to TRBJ2-5, with TRBD2 matching 8 bases. The CDR3 extends over 14 amino acids. Germline V lookup: CDR1 LNHDA, CDR2 SQIVND (reference sequence). Germline trimming cut 7 bases from V and 1 base from J; bases unmatched to any gene: 5. CDR3 sequence: CASNGGRPQETQYF. In nucleotides, the CDR3 is TGTGCCAGTAACGGCGGGAGGCCCCAAGAGACCCAGTACTTC.

The gene calls are TRBV29-1 and TRBJ2-7; no reliable D call. This CDR3 spans 14 amino acids. Germline V gives CDR1 SQVTM, CDR2 ANQGSEA. V shed 6 bases and J shed 2 bases, with 17 bases lying between them. CDR3 in amino acids: CSVRISTSTYEQYF. The CDR3 region has the DNA TGCAGCGTCCGCATATCGACATCCACCTACGAGCAGTACTTC.

The V gene is TRBV4-3, the J gene TRBJ2-1; D may be TRBD2 (5 bases). CDR3 size: 16 residues. CDR1 is LGHNA and CDR2 is YSLEER in the germline V gene. V lost 0 bases to trimming and J lost 4 bases, with 13 bases between them. The chain's CDR3 is CASSQDAQEVYNEQFF. CDR3 nucleotides: TGCGCCAGCAGCCAAGATGCTCAGGAGGTTTACAATGAGCAGTTCTTC.

This clone was seen a handful of times. The chain has TRBV10-3 and TRBJ2-5, with 9 bases that match TRBD2. The CDR3 loop spans 15 amino acids. The germline CDR1 and CDR2 sequences are ENHRY and SYGVKD. J lost 5 bases, V lost 5 bases, and 9 bases had no gene match. CDR3 sequence: CAISLSGRKWETQYF. The CDR3 DNA sequence: TGTGCCATCAGTCTTAGCGGGAGAAAATGGGAGACCCAGTACTTC.